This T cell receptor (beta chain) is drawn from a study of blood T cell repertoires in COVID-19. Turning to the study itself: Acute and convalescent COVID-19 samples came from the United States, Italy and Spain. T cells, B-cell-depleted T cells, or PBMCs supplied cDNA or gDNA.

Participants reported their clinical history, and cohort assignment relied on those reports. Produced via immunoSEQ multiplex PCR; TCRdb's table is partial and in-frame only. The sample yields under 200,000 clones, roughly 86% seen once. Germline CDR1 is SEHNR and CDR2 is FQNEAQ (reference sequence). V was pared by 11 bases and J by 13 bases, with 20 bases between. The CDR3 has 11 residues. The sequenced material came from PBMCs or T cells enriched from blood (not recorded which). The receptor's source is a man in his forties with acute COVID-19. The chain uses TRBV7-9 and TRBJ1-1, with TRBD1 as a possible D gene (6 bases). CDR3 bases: TGTGCCGGAGAAGTGAGGGAGACAGGTTTCTTT. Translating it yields CAGEVRETGFF.